This T cell receptor beta chain derives from a study of Japanese encephalitis immunity and Zika vaccine responses. Study at large: Two to three months before ZPIV, two JEV vaccine doses were given.

PBMCs were CFSE-labeled and cultured for roughly 6 days with peptide pools at around 0.98 ug/mL each. The sort collected unfixed, live, CD56-CD19-CD16-CD3+CD4+ CFSE-low proliferating CD4 T cells. MiXCR, run by TCRdb on the 5' RACE reads, gives a single entry per CDR3 protein. The repertoire consists of about 200 distinct CDR3 sequences, with roughly 10% occurring once and the leading ten covering under 35%. V lost 5 bases to trimming and J lost 7 bases; unmatched junction nucleotides: 5. The CDR3 sequence is 13 residues long. CDR1 WSHSY and CDR2 SAAADI come from the germline V gene. This clonotype was sampled from an adult woman who received an inactivated Zika virus vaccine. V gene TRBV10-2 combines with J gene TRBJ2-3; TRBD1 matches 8 bases. The material was antigen-activated CD4+ T cells from blood, cultured, obtained during a Zika inactivated vaccine study. The CDR3 is CASSSQGGNTQYF. CDR3 bases: TGCGCCAGCAGTTCACAGGGGGGAAATACGCAGTATTTT.